These T cell receptor beta chains were read from a single sample in a study of T cells expressing NK-cell markers. Following a re-call of the 5' RACE reads, TCRdb has one entry per CDR3 protein and lacks DNA. The sample yields about 400,000 distinct CDR3 sequences, of which the top ten take up about 10%. The sequenced sample was blood T cells: a sorted CD56 or NKG2C T cell subset, CD4+ or CD8+ T cells, or bulk PBMC T cells (not recorded which). These TCRs come from a woman aged 45-65 years in good health. The CDR3 runs from the conserved cysteine through the conserved F or W. Each record gives: V gene, J gene, CDR3 protein.

>TRBV18|TRBJ2-1
CASSRTSGAKNNEQFF
>TRBV10-3|TRBJ2-1
CAIRLAGGGPANEQFF
>TRBV7-2|TRBJ2-3
CASSLAGHPEYTQYF
>TRBV20-1|TRBJ1-2
CSARGPSESYGYTF
>TRBV12-3/TRBV12-4|TRBJ1-1
CASSLEQDPYREAFF
>TRBV6-5|TRBJ2-7
CASRRTQLSYEQYF
>TRBV10-3|TRBJ1-2
CAITRDRELYGYTF
>TRBV27|TRBJ2-2
CASSLSLPGFRTGELFF
>TRBV29-1|TRBJ2-1
CSVEALIAGAVYNEQFF
>TRBV27|TRBJ2-1
CASSLGLAGLGNEQFF